This TCR beta chain was sequenced in a study of early T cells in non-severe SARS-CoV-2 infection (dated by TCRdb to the early 2020s). Regarding the complete study: TCR sequencing used bulk RNA from unsorted whole blood, so alpha and beta chains could not be paired. What the research found in general, with its limitations: Matching against VDJdb was skewed toward anti-spike CD8 responses, likely underestimated virus-specific expansions, and missed private and CD4 specificities.

This clonotype was counted ten times or more. Which antigen it targets is not known. Per-base qualities were not stored, and no clone one base away is much larger. The study was a case-control design nested within a healthcare worker cohort in London, UK, with weekly nasopharyngeal swab PCR tests and blood sampling. Healthcare workers were recruited between 23 and 31 March 2020, during the week of the UK lockdown, and were followed weekly for up to about 15 weeks. V and J lose 0 bases and 0 bases, and a span of 13 bases separates them. The CDR3 covers 17 residues, taking in both the cysteine and the phenylalanine. Just the 51-base CDR3 DNA is kept, in frame starting at base 1. The germline V gene (reference sequence) yields MNHNY for CDR1 and SVGAGI for CDR2. The library came from 5' RACE. The data were produced on a NextSeq 500. To correct for sequencing error and PCR bias, the TCR library protocol tagged individual cDNA molecules with unique molecular identifiers. Sequencing covered both TCR alpha and beta chains, and within each sample the abundances of alpha and beta sequences were tightly co-correlated. From the authors' description of their analysis: V gene, J gene and CDR3 annotation of TCR sequences was performed with Decombinator V4. Expanded TCRs were defined as changing significantly between any two time points under a Poisson model with p below 0.0001. TCR abundances were normalised to the total number of TCRs sequenced in each sample and reported as counts per million. TRAV1-2 paired with TRAJ12, TRAJ20 or TRAJ33 defined MAIT TCRs, while TRAV10 paired with TRAJ18 defined iNKT TCRs. VDJdb, accessed 1 November 2021, was searched for CMV, EBV and SARS-CoV-2 annotated TCRs, with TCRs annotated for multiple antigens excluded. The public reads were quality trimmed at Q25 with fastp and then assembled into clones with MiXCR by TCRdb, keeping productive beta chains. Each entry is one CDR3 protein sequence, shown with its most common DNA and genes. The V and J calls follow TCRdb's processing rather than the paper's. The sample table contains roughly 45,000 distinct CDR3 sequences; only one count was recorded for about 4.2% of them. Roughly 6% of the sample is taken by the ten largest.

This clonotype was sampled from an adult who was a healthcare worker with PCR-confirmed SARS-CoV-2 infection or an uninfected control (not recorded which). The sequencing sample was made of whole blood. Rearrangement joined TRBV6-6 to TRBJ2-3, and perhaps TRBD1 as D gene, on 5 matching bases. CDR3 sequence: CASSYSVGVTSTDTQYF. DNA sequence: TGTGCCAGCAGTTACTCGGTAGGGGTGACTAGCACAGATACGCAGTATTTT.